The 24 T cell receptor beta chains below were found in one sample sequenced in a study of T cell repertoires in cytomegalovirus infection. A single record per CDR3 protein comes from TCRdb applying MiXCR to the reads. The top ten clones hold roughly 8.7% of a sample with 250,000 to 300,000 distinct CDR3 sequences, roughly 13% of them seen once. The sample taken for sequencing was PBMCs. The receptors stem from a human donor in good health (CMV status not recorded). Some clones in this sample may be carry-over from other donors' samples.

This clonotype was detected ten times or more. The chain uses TRBV28 and TRBJ2-5, with D tentatively TRBD1 (6 bases). Germline lookup yields CDR1 MDHEN and CDR2 SYDVKM. CDR3 length: 15 amino acids. Trimming pared 8 bases from V and 4 bases from J, leaving 20 bases between. The CDR3 region is CASRRWDTGLETQYF. DNA of the CDR3: TGTGCCAGCCGACGGTGGGACACCGGGTTAGAGACCCAGTACTTC.

At least ten counts were recorded for this clonotype. The gene calls are TRBV7-3 and TRBJ2-1; TRBD2 matches at 10 bases. V was clipped by 5 bases and J by 2 bases; unmatched bases: 3. The CDR3 loop spans 15 amino acids. Germline CDR1 is SGHTA and CDR2 is FQGTGA. For the CDR3, the DNA is TGTGCCAGCAGCCGAGCGGGGGGGACCTACAATGAGCAGTTCTTC. Protein sequence: CASSRAGGTYNEQFF.

The table lists this clonotype with a few counts. The rearrangement links TRBV6-6 to TRBJ1-1; no firm D call. Between the trimmed V and J ends, which lost 5 bases and 4 bases, there was a span of 11 bases. From germline, CDR1 is MNHNY and CDR2 SVGAGI (reference sequence). This CDR3 has 13 residues. As DNA, the CDR3 is TGTGCCAGCAGTAGAACAGCATCCACTGAAGCTTTCTTT. It yields the protein CASSRTASTEAFF.

The rearrangement joins TRBV28 to TRBJ2-7; 8 bases align to TRBD1. CDR1 and CDR2 (germline): MDHEN, SYDVKM. This CDR3 is built from 15 residues. V was pared by 6 bases and J by 2 bases, with 9 bases of the junction left unmatched. CDR3 in DNA: TGTGCCAGCAGACCAAAAGGACAGGGCACCTACGAGCAGTACTTC. Translation: CASRPKGQGTYEQYF. Full variable domain (remainder filled in from reference TRBV28 and TRBJ2-7): DVKVTQSSRYLVKRTGEKVFLECVQDMDHENMFWYRQDPGLGLRLIYFSYDVKMKEKGDIPEGYSVSREKKERFSLILESASTNQTSMYLCASRPKGQGTYEQYFGPGTRLTVT.

V and J are TRBV7-9 and TRBJ1-4, with 9 bases lining up with TRBD1. Germline lookup yields CDR1 SEHNR and CDR2 FQNEAQ (reference sequence). J lost 10 bases, V lost 5 bases, and 8 bases had no gene match. The CDR3 is 14 residues long. CDR3 nucleotide sequence: TGTGCCAGCAGCCTCCCTTCGGACAGGGGAAAACTGTTTTTT. The encoded protein is CASSLPSDRGKLFF.

The sample holds a few counts of this clonotype. One end of the junction fails to match germline, which may point to a read error. This chain connects TRBV4-1 to TRBJ2-7, with TRBD1 identical over 7 bases. The germline V gene encodes CDR1 MGHRA and CDR2 YSYEKL. This CDR3 has 15 residues. The CDR3, as DNA: TGTGCCAGCAGCCAGGGGACAGCGCTCTCCTACGAGCAGTACTTC. Protein sequence: CASSQGTALSYEQYF.

This clonotype showed up many times. The V gene is TRBV6-2 or TRBV6-3, the J gene TRBJ1-5, with 9 nucleotides matching TRBD1. Trimming took 5 bases from V and 6 from J; bases not matched to a gene: 5. This CDR3 has 14 residues. CDR1 is MNHEY, CDR2 SVGEGT, per germline. The CDR3 sequence: CASSRTGEAQPQHF. DNA of the CDR3: TGTGCCAGCAGTAGGACAGGGGAAGCTCAGCCCCAGCATTTT.

This clonotype has a count of ten or more. Here the CDR3 reads CASSLRGSRTNYGYTF. The CDR3 coding sequence is TGTGCCAGCAGCTTAAGAGGGAGCAGGACTAACTATGGCTACACCTTC. This rearrangement joins TRBV7-2 to TRBJ1-2, with no clear D. CDR1 is SGHTA, CDR2 FQGNSA, per germline. V dropped 2 bases and J dropped 0 bases, with 13 bases sitting between them. CDR3 length: 16 residues.

The sample holds many counts of this clonotype. V gene TRBV7-8 combines with J gene TRBJ1-3; D ambiguous. This CDR3 has 12 amino acids. CDR1 and CDR2 from the germline V gene are SGHVS and FQNEAQ. Trimming left V 1 base short and J 3 bases short, with 1 base between. For the CDR3, the DNA is TGTGCCAGCAGCTTAGTTGGAAACACCATATATTTT. Translating gives CASSLVGNTIYF.

This clonotype came up many times. The chain joins TRBV5-6 to TRBJ2-3, with 8 positions matching TRBD1. The CDR3 runs 15 residues. V lost 4 bases to trimming and J lost 3 bases; unmatched junction nucleotides: 7. Germline V gives CDR1 SGHDT, CDR2 YYEEEE. Here the CDR3 DNA reads TGTGCCAGCAGCCTCGGACAGGGAAAAACAGATACGCAGTATTTT. Its protein is CASSLGQGKTDTQYF.

Many counts were recorded for this clonotype. This sequence joins TRBV20-1 and TRBJ2-1, with TRBD2 matching over 7 bases. Germline CDR1 is DFQATT and CDR2 is SNEGSKA (reference sequence). Unmatched junction bases numbered 2, after V lost 2 bases and J lost 4 bases. The CDR3 has 13 residues. The CDR3 loop reads CSARLAAYNEQFF. In DNA, the CDR3 is TGCAGTGCTAGACTAGCGGCGTACAATGAGCAGTTCTTC.

In this sample, this clonotype turned up many times. The rearrangement uses TRBV7-8 and TRBJ2-7; D is unclear. Trimming left V 0 bases short and J 4 bases short, with 7 bases between. The CDR3 totals 13 residues. Per germline, CDR1 SGHVS and CDR2 FQNEAQ. CDR3 amino acids: CASSLAWNYEQYF. The CDR3, as DNA: TGTGCCAGCAGCTTAGCCTGGAATTACGAGCAGTACTTC.

This clonotype came up many times. The rearrangement joins TRBV5-5 to TRBJ2-5; D is ambiguous. V was clipped by 2 bases and J by 2 bases, with 10 bases between them. Germline loops: CDR1 SGHKS, CDR2 YYEKEE (reference sequence). The CDR3 runs to 14 residues. The CDR3 sequence is CASSFQDLQETQYF. CDR3 in DNA: TGTGCCAGCAGCTTTCAGGACCTACAAGAGACCCAGTACTTC.

This chain joins TRBV20-1 and TRBJ1-5; perhaps TRBD1 as D (6 bases). This CDR3 comprises 14 residues. Germline V gene lookup returns CDR1 DFQATT and CDR2 SNEGSKA (reference sequence). Trimming shortened V by 8 bases and J by 0 bases, and 14 bases separated the two germline ends. CDR3 bases: TGCAGTACCCATCGGGACAATAGCAATCAGCCCCAGCATTTT. Translation: CSTHRDNSNQPQHF.

This clonotype showed up just a few times. The rearrangement uses TRBV23-1 and TRBJ1-2; 8 bases are a match to TRBD1. TRBV23-1 is annotated as an ORF whose role is uncertain. There are 16 residues in the CDR3. Trimming cost V 0 bases and J 6 bases; bases outside gene matches: 9. CDR3: CASSQSFGQGEHGYTF. CDR3 coding DNA: TGCGCCAGCAGTCAATCGTTCGGACAGGGAGAACATGGCTACACCTTC.

This clonotype occurred many times. The chain links TRBV7-9 to TRBJ2-7, with D perhaps assigned TRBD1 or TRBD2 (5 bases each). The germline gives CDR1 SEHNR, CDR2 FQNEAQ (reference sequence). The CDR3 length is 16 residues. Trimming removed 5 bases at V and 3 bases at J, with 20 bases between. The CDR3 loop is CASSAAAGTAHYEQYF. The CDR3 DNA reads TGTGCCAGCAGCGCCGCCGCCGGGACCGCCCACTACGAGCAGTACTTC.

This clonotype was counted many times. The V call is TRBV6-5, the J call TRBJ1-1; D unresolved. With 6 bases removed from V and 5 bases from J, the gap between germline ends came to 13 bases. The CDR3 runs 13 residues. Per the germline V gene, CDR1 is MNHEY and CDR2 is SVGAGI. The CDR3: CASSPSLGTEAFF. CDR3 bases: TGTGCCAGCAGCCCCTCTCTTGGGACTGAAGCTTTCTTT.

The genes are TRBV3-1 and TRBJ2-2; D unresolved. Germline V CDR1 and CDR2: LGHDT, YNNKEL (reference sequence). Trimming stripped 2 bases from V and 2 bases from J, with 9 bases between. The CDR3 runs to 15 residues. The CDR3: CASSQSGVNTGELFF. In DNA, the CDR3 is TGTGCCAGCAGCCAAAGTGGGGTTAACACCGGGGAGCTGTTTTTT.

This clonotype occurred many times. The V gene is TRBV4-3, the J gene TRBJ2-5; TRBD1 is a possible D gene (6 bases). Germline V CDR1 and CDR2: LGHNA, YSLEER. CDR3 length: 16 amino acids. The germline V and J ends were trimmed by 1 base and 2 bases, with 14 bases remaining between them. CDR3 in DNA: TGCGCCAGCAGCCAAGTGGACAGTTCGGAACAAGAGACCCAGTACTTC. Translated, it gives CASSQVDSSEQETQYF.

This clonotype came up a few times. V gene TRBV12-3 or TRBV12-4 combines with J gene TRBJ1-2; D gene ambiguous. V lost 1 base and J 0 bases, leaving 9 bases between the germline ends. This CDR3 spans 15 amino acids. In DNA, the CDR3 is TGTGCCAGCAGTTTAGTGCCGGCGGCTAACTATGGCTACACCTTC. This translates into CASSLVPAANYGYTF.

This clonotype has only a few counts. The chain employs TRBV6-4 and TRBJ2-1, with 10 bases lining up with TRBD2. Trimming cost V 6 bases and J 6 bases; bases outside gene matches: 5. This CDR3 contains 14 residues. CDR1 is MRHNA, CDR2 SNTAGT, per germline. The CDR3 DNA sequence: TGTGCCAGCAGCGCAGCGGGAGGGTTCAATGAGCAGTTCTTC. Translation: CASSAAGGFNEQFF.

The CDR3 DNA reads as TGTGCCAGCAGTGACAGGGGTGGCGATCGGCCCCAGCATTTT. Amino acids: CASSDRGGDRPQHF. The chain combines TRBV6-6 with TRBJ1-5; 8 bases match TRBD1. CDR1 is MNHNY and CDR2 is SVGAGI in the germline V gene (reference sequence). The trim removed 5 bases at V and 9 bases at J, leaving 9 bases unmatched. The CDR3 sequence is 14 residues long.

This clonotype has only one observation. J is TRBJ2-3 and V is TRBV2; D might be TRBD2 (6 bases). CDR1 and CDR2 from the germline V gene are SNHLY and FYNNEI. The CDR3 length is 16 residues. Trimming shortened V by 3 bases and J by 5 bases, and 18 bases separated the two germline ends. The CDR3 reads CASSDPGTSSGDTQYF. In nucleotides, the CDR3 is TGTGCCAGCAGTGACCCCGGGACTTCCTCAGGAGATACGCAGTATTTT.

The chain combines TRBV10-2 with TRBJ2-6, with D possibly being TRBD2 (6 bases). V was cut by 8 bases and J by 0 bases, with 20 bases left in between. The CDR3 is 18 amino acids. Germline CDR1 and CDR2: WSHSY and SAAADI. CDR3 sequence (DNA): TGCGCCAGCGGCGGGGAAGGGGCTATCCTCTCTGGGGCCAACGTCCTGACTTTC. It is translated as CASGGEGAILSGANVLTF.